This TCR beta chain was profiled in a study of blood T cell repertoires in COVID-19. Across the study: COVID-19 samples from acute and convalescent phases originated in the United States, Italy and Spain. T cells, B-cell-depleted T cells, or PBMCs supplied cDNA or gDNA.

Per the original data handling: Nucleated cell counts were estimated from reference gene primer amplification. Assay used: immunoSEQ multiplex PCR; TCRdb lists only in-frame clones, some missing. The V and J calls and the clone size are those of that table, but D and trimming were determined from the DNA. The sample holds about 230,000 clones, 84% seen once. This clone was observed once. In germline, CDR1 is DFQATT, CDR2 SNEGSKA (reference sequence). Trimming shortened V by 3 bases and J by 7 bases, and 15 bases separated the two germline ends. This CDR3 comprises 13 residues. V gene TRBV20-1 combines with J gene TRBJ1-2, with D possibly being TRBD1 (5 bases). The TCR originated in a woman in her forties who had recovered from COVID-19. The sequenced material came from peripheral blood. CDR3 bases: TGCAGTGCTAGTTGGGACTTAGGGAGTGGCTACACCTTC. The encoded protein is CSASWDLGSGYTF.